This TCR beta chain appears in the sequencing data of a study of blood T cell repertoires in COVID-19. Study overall: Some COVID-19 samples were acute and others convalescent; all came from the United States, Italy and Spain. Sample material is recorded as cDNA or gDNA derived from T cells, B-cell-depleted T cells, or PBMCs.

As processed by the authors: Scientists estimated how many nucleated cells there were by amplifying reference gene primers. The protocol was immunoSEQ multiplex PCR, while the TCRdb copy is restricted to in-frame clones and leaves out a portion. For V, J and clone size, that table is used; D and trimming come from the DNA. The table includes 200,000 to 250,000 clones, 75% to 90% detected once. Seattle participants joined during active infection and were tracked over time. Germline-derived CDR1 and CDR2 are GTSNPN and SVGIG (reference sequence). CDR3 length equals 13 residues. Trimming pared 5 bases from V and 8 bases from J, leaving 18 bases between.

This receptor was identified in a man under 40 with COVID-19, enrolled during active disease. Sample: peripheral blood. V and J are TRBV30 and TRBJ1-2, with a weak D call TRBD1 (6 bases). CDR3 region: CAWGRQEIWGYTF. The CDR3 nucleotides are TGTGCCTGGGGAAGACAGGAGATATGGGGCTACACCTTC.